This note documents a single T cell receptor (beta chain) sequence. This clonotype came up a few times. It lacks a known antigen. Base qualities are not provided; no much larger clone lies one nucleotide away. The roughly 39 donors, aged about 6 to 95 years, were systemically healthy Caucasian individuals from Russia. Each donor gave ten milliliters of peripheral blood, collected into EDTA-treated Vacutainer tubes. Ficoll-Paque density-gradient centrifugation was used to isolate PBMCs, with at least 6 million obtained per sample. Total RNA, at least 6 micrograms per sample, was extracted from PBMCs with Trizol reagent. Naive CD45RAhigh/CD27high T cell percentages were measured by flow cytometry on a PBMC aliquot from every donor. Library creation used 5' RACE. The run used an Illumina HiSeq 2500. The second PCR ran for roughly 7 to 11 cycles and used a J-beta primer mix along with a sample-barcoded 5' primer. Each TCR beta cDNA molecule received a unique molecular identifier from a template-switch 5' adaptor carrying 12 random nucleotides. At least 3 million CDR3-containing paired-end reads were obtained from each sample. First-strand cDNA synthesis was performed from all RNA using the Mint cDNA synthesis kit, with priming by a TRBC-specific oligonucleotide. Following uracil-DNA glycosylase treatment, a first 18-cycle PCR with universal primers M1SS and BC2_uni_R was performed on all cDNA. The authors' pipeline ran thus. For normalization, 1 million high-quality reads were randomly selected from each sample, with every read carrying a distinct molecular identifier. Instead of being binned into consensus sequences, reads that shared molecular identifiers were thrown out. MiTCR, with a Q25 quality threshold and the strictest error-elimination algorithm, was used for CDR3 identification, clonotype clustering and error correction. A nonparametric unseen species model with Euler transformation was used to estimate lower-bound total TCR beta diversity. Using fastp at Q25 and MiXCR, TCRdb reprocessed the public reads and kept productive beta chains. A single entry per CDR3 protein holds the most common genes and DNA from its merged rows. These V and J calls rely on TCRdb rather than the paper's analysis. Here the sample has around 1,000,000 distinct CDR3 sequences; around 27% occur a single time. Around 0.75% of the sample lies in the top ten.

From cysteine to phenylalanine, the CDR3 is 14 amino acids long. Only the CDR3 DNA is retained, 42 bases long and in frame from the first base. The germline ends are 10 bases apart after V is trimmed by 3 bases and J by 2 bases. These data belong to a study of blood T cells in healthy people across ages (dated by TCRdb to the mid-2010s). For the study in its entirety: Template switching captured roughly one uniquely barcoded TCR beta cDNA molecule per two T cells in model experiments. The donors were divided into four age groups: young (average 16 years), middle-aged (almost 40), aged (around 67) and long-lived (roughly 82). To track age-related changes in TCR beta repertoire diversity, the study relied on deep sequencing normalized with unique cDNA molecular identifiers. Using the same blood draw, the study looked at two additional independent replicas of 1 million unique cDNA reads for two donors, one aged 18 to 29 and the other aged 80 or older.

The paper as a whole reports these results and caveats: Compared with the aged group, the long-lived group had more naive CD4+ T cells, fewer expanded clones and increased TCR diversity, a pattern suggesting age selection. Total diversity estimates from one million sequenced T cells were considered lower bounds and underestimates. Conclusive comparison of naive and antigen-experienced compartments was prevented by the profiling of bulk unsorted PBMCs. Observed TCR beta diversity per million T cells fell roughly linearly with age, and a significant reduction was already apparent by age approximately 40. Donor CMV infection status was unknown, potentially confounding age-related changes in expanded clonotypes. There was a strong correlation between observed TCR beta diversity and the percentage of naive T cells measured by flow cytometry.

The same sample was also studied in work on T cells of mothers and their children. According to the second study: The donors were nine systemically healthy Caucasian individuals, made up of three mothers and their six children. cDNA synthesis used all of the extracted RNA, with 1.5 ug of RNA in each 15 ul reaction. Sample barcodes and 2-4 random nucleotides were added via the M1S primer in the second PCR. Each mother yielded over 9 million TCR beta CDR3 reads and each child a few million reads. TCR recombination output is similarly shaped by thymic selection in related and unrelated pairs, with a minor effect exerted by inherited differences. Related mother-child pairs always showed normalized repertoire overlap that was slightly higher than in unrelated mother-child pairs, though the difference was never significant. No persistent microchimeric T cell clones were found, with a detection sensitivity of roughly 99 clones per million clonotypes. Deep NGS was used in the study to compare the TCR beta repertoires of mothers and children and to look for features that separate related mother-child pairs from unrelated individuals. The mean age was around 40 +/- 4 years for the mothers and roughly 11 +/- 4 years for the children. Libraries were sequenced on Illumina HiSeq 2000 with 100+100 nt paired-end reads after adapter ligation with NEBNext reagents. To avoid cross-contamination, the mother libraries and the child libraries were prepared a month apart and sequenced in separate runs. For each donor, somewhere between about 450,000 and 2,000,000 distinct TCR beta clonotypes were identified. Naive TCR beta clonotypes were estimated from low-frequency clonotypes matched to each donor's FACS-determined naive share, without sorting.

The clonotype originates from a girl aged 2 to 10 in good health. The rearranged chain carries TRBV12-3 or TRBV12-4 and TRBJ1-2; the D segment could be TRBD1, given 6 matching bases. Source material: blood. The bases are TGTGCCAGCAGTTTTGACAGGAGGAACTATGGCTACACCTTC. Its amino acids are CASSFDRRNYGYTF.